This TCR beta chain emerged from a study of regulatory T cells in long-lasting Graves disease. General study points: Graves' patients with persistent disease showed TCR diversity lower than patients newly diagnosed.

This clonotype was recorded a few times. Its antigen is unidentified. Construction of TCR beta libraries relied on iRepertoire HTBI primers and on Arm-PCR targeting CDR3 regions. A single record per CDR3 protein comes from TCRdb applying MiXCR to the multiplex PCR reads. The top ten clones hold roughly 8% of a sample with roughly 400,000 distinct CDR3 sequences, 15% of them seen once. Sample time point: newly diagnosed GD, antithyroid drugs for less than 3 months. RNA from PBMCs was the source of the TCR library. Germline CDR1 is SGHTA and CDR2 is FQGNSA. Trimming stripped 4 bases from V and 1 base from J, with 12 bases between. The CDR3 extends over 15 amino acids. The sample was also linked to a second study, of T cells in Graves' hyperthyroidism and ophthalmopathy. That source adds: Primed by the HTBI set, a first-round RT-PCR was run on the TCR CDR3.

The sequencing used peripheral blood mononuclear cells (PBMCs), collected at new diagnosis, from a patient treated with antithyroid drugs. This chain connects TRBV7-2 to TRBJ2-3; possible D gene TRBD1, 6 bases. This TCR was recovered from a woman in her thirties or forties with Graves disease. The CDR3 here is CASSSGQRRTDTQYF. Here the CDR3 DNA reads TGTGCCAGCAGCTCCGGACAGAGACGCACAGATACGCAGTATTTT. The entire variable domain, with the rest obtained from reference TRBV7-2 and TRBJ2-3, is as follows: GAGVSQSPSNKVTEKGKDVELRCDPISGHTALYWYRQSLGQGLEFLIYFQGNSAPDKSGLPSDRFSAERTGGSVSTLTIQRTQQEDSAVYLCASSSGQRRTDTQYFGPGTRLTVL.